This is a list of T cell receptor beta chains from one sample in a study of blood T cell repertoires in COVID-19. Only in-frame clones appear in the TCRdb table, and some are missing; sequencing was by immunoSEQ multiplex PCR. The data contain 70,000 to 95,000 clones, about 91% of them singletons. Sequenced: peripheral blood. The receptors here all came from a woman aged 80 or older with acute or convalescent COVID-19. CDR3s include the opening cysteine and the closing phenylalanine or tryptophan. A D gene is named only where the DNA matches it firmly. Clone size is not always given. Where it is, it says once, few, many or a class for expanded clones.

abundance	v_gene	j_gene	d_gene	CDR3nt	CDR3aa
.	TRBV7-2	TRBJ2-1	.	TGTGCCAGCAGCTTAGCGGGAGGCCCATACAATGAGCAGTTCTTC	CASSLAGGPYNEQFF
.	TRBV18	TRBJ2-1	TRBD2	TGTGCCAGCTCACCTGTGGCTAGCGGGGGAAGCTCCTACAATGAGCAGTTCTTC	CASSPVASGGSSYNEQFF
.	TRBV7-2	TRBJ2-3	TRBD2	TGTGCCAGCAGCTTCCGACTAGCGGGAGATACGCAGTATTTT	CASSFRLAGDTQYF
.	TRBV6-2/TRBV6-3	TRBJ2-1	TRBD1	TGTGCCAGCAGCAAGACAGGGAATCCCTACAATGAGCAGTTCTTC	CASSKTGNPYNEQFF
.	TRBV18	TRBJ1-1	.	TGTGCCAGCTCAAACCGGGAGGGCAGGAACACTGAAGCTTTCTTT	CASSNREGRNTEAFF
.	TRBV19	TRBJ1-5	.	TGTGCGGGGGGAGGGGGCAATCAGCCCCAGCATTTT	CAGGGGNQPQHF
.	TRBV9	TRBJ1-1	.	TGTGCCAGCAGCCCACGGGTCAGTATATCTGAAGCTTTCTTT	CASSPRVSISEAFF
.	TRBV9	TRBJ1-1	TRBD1	TGTGCCAGCAGCCCGACAGGGGCGAACACTGAAGCTTTCTTT	CASSPTGANTEAFF
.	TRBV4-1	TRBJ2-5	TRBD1	TGCGCCAGCAGCCAAGGGACAGGTGGGCAAGAGACCCAGTACTTC	CASSQGTGGQETQYF
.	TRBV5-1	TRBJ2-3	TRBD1	TGCGCCAGCAGCTCCGCGGACAGGGGCACAGATACGCAGTATTTT	CASSSADRGTDTQYF
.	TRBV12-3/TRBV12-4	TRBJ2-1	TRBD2	TGTGCCAGCAGTCCAGGCGGGAGTCATGAGCAGTTCTTC	CASSPGGSHEQFF
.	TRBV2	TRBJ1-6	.	TGTGCCAGCAGGCTAGGTTCGGTCAATTCACCCCTCCACTTT	CASRLGSVNSPLHF
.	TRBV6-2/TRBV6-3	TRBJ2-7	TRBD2	TGTGCCAGCACCCCAAGTGGTCTAGCGGGGGCCTACGAGCAGTACTTC	CASTPSGLAGAYEQYF
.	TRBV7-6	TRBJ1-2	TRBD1	TGTGCCAGCAGCGCACTGACAGGGGGCGCAGATAATGGCTACACCTTC	CASSALTGGADNGYTF
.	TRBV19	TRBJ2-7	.	TGTGCCAGTGCGGCGCTAAACAGGGCCGGGTACGAGCAGTACTTC	CASAALNRAGYEQYF
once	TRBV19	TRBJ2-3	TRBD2	TGTGCCAGTAGTATCCCTAGCGGGGGGGCCCGTTTAGATACGCAGTATTTT	CASSIPSGGARLDTQYF
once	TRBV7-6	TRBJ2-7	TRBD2	TGTGCCAGCAGCTTGGGCAGCGGGGGATCTCTTTACGAGCAGTACTTC	CASSLGSGGSLYEQYF
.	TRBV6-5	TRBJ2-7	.	TGTGCCAGCAGTCCCCCGGGACATCTTACCTACGAGCAGTACTTC	CASSPPGHLTYEQYF
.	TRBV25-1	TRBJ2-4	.	TGTGCCAGCAGGCCTACGTCCCGGGTAAAAAACATTCAGTACTTC	CASRPTSRVKNIQYF
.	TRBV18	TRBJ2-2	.	TGTGCCAGCTCACCACGACGGACAAACACCGGGGAGCTGTTTTTT	CASSPRRTNTGELFF
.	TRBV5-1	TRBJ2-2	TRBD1	TGCGCCAGCAGCCACGGGGACAGGGACACCGGGGAGCTGTTTTTT	CASSHGDRDTGELFF
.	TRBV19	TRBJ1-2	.	TGTGCCAGTAGTATTGGCAGGGTAGAATATGGCTACACCTTC	CASSIGRVEYGYTF
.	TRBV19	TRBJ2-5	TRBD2	TGTGCCAGTAGTAATCCCAGCGGGGGAGGGAGAGAGACCCAGTACTTC	CASSNPSGGGRETQYF
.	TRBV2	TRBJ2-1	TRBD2	TGTGCCAGCAGGGCTCTAGCGGGGTCCTCCTACAATGAGCAGTTCTTC	CASRALAGSSYNEQFF
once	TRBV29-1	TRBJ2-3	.	TGCAGCTCCCGTGGGGCCGCATCACGATCCACAGATACGCAGTATTTT	CSSRGAASRSTDTQYF
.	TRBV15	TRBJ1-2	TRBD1	TGTGCCACCAGCAGAGTATTCGACAGGGGATATGGCTACACCTTC	CATSRVFDRGYGYTF
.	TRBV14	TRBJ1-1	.	TGTGCCAGCAGCCAAGGGCTAGTAGCTTTCTTT	CASSQGLVAFF
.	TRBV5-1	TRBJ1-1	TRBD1	TGCGCCAGCAAGACAGGGGAAGGGACTGAAGCTTTCTTT	CASKTGEGTEAFF
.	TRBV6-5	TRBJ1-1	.	TGTGCCAGCATCCGGACTCAACGAGAAGCTTTCTTT	CASIRTQREAFF
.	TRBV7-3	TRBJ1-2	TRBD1	TGTGCCAGCAGCTATACAGGGGATGATGGCTACACCTTC	CASSYTGDDGYTF
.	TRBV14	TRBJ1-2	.	TGTGCCAGCAGCCAAGTTACGGGACTCTACACCTTC	CASSQVTGLYTF
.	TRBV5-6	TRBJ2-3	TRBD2	TGTGCCAGCAGCCTACGACTAGCGGGTATGGGAGATACGCAGTATTTT	CASSLRLAGMGDTQYF
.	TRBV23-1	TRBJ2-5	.	TGCGCCAGCAGCCCCCCGCAGGCAACGAAGTACACCCAGTACTTC	CASSPPQATKYTQYF
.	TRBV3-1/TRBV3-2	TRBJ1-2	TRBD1	TGTGCCAGCAGCCATTCGACAGGGTTCAACTATGGCTACACCTTC	CASSHSTGFNYGYTF
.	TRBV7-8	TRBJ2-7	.	TGTGCCAGCAGCTACCTCCCGACTACCTTCTACGAGCAGTACTTC	CASSYLPTTFYEQYF
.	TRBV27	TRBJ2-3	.	TGTGCCAGCAGTCTCGGGGGCGGGAGAGATACGCAGTATTTT	CASSLGGGRDTQYF
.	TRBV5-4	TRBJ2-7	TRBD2	TGTGCCAGCAGTCCCGGAGGACTAGCGGGGATAGTCCTCTCCTACGAGCAGTACTTC	CASSPGGLAGIVLSYEQYF
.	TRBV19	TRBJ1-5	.	TGTGCCAGTAGTACCAACCTCCGGTCCCAGCATTTT	CASSTNLRSQHF
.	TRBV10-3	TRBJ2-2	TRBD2	TGTGCCATCAGTGAGGCAGCGGGGGGAAACACCGGGGAGCTGTTTTTT	CAISEAAGGNTGELFF
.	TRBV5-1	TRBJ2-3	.	TGCGCCAGCAGCTTGGACAGGGCGTCAACAGATACGCAGTATTTT	CASSLDRASTDTQYF
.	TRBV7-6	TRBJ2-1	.	TGTGCCAGCAGCTTAAACGCCTACTCCTACAATGAGCAGTTCTTC	CASSLNAYSYNEQFF
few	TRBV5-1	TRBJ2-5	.	TGCGCCAGCAGCCCGGGTCAAGCTTCCCAAGAGACCCAGTACTTC	CASSPGQASQETQYF
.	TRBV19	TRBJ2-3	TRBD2	TGTGCCACATCTAAGAGCGGGAGTGATATAGATACGCAGTATTTT	CATSKSGSDIDTQYF
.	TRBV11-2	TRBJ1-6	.	TGTGCCAGCAGCCTCGCCCGGGCTCCCAGGGGCTCCTATAATTCACCCCTCCACTTT	CASSLARAPRGSYNSPLHF
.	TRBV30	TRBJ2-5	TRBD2	TGTGCCTGGAGTCGGGCTAGCGGGAGATTGGAGACCCAGTACTTC	CAWSRASGRLETQYF
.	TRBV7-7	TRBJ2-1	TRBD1	TGTGCTAGCAGCCCACAGGGGGTTTCCTACAATGAGCAGTTCTTC	CASSPQGVSYNEQFF
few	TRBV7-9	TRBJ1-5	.	TGTGCCAGCAGCCCCCGGGGGGGGCCCCAGCATTTT	CASSPRGGPQHF
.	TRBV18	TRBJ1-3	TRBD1	TGTGCCAGCTCACCAACCGGGACAGGGGGCTCTGGAAACACCATATATTTT	CASSPTGTGGSGNTIYF
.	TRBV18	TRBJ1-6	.	TGTGCCAGCGCCGAGGCGGGATCACCCCTCCACTTT	CASAEAGSPLHF
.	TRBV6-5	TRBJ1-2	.	TGTGCCAGCAGTCTACTTGGTACTAACTATGGCTACACCTTC	CASSLLGTNYGYTF
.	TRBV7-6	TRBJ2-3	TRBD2	TGTGCCAGCAGCCCCGGACTAGCCGCTAGCACAGATACGCAGTATTTT	CASSPGLAASTDTQYF
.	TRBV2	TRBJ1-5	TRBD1	TGTGCCAGCAGGGCCCGGGACAGAGGGAATCAGCCCCAGCATTTT	CASRARDRGNQPQHF